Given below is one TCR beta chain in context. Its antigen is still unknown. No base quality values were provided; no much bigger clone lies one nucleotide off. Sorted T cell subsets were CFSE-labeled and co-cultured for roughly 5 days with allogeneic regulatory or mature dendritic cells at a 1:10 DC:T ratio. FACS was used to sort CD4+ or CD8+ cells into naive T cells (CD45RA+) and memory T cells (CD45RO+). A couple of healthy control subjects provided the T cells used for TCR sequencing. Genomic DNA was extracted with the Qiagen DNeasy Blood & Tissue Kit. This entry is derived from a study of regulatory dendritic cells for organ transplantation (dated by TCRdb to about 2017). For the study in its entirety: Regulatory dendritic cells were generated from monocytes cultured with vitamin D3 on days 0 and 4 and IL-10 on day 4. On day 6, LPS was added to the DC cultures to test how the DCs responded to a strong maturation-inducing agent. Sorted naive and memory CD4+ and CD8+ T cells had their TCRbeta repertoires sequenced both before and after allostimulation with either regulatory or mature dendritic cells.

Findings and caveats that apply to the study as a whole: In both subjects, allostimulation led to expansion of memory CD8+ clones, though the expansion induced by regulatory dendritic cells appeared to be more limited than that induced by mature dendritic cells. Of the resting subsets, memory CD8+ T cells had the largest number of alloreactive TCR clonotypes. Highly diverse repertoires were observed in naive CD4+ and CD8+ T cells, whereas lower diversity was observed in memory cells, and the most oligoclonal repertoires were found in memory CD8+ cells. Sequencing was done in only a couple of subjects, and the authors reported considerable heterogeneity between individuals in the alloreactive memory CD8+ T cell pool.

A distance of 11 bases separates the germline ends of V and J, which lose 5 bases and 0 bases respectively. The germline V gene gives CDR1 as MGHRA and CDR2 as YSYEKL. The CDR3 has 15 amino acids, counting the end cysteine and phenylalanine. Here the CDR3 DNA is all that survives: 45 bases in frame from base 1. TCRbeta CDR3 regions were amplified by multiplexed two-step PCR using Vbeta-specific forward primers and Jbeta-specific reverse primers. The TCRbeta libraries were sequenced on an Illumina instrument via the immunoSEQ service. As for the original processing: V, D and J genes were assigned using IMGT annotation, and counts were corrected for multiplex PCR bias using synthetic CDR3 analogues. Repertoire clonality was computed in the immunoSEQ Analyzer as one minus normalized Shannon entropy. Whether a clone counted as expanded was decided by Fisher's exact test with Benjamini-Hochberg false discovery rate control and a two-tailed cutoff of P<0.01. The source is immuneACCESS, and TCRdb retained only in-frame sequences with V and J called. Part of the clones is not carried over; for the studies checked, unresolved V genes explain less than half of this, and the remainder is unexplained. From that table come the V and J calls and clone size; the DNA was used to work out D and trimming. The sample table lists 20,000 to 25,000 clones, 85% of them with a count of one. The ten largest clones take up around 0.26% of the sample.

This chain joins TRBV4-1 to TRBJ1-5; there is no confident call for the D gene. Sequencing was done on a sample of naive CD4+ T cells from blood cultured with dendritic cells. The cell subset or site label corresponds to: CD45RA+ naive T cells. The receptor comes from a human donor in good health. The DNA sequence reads TGCGCCAGCAGCTCACAACTTTATAGCAATCAGCCCCAGCATTTT. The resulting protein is CASSSQLYSNQPQHF.